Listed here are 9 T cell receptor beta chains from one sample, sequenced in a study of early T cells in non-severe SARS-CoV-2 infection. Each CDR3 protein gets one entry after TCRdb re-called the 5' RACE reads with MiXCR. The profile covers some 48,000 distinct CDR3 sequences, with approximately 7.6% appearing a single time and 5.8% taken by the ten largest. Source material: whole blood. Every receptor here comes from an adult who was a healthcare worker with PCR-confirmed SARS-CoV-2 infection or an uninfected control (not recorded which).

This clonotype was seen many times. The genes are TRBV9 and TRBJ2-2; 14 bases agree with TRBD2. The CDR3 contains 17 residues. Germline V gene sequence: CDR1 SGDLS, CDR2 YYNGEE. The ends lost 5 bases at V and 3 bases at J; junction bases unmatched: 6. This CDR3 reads CASRPGLAGVHTGELFF. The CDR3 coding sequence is TGTGCCAGCAGACCGGGACTAGCGGGGGTGCACACCGGGGAGCTGTTTTTT.

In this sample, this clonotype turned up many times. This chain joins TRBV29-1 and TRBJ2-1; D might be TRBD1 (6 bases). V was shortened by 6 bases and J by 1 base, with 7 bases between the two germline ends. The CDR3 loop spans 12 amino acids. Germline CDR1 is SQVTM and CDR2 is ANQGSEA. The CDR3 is CSVDSSYNEQFF. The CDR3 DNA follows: TGCAGCGTGGACAGTTCCTACAATGAGCAGTTCTTC.

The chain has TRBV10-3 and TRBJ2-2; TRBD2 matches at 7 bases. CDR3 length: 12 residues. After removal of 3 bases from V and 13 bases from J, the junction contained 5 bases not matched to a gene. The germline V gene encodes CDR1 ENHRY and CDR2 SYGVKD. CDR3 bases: TGTGCCATCAGTGAAGGCCCGGGAGGGCTGTTTTTT. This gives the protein CAISEGPGGLFF.

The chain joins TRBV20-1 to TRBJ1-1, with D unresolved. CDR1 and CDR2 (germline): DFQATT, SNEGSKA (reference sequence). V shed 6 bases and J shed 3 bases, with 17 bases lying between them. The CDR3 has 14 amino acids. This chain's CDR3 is CSARVGEVYTEAFF. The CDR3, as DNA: TGCAGTGCCCGGGTCGGAGAAGTGTACACTGAAGCTTTCTTT.

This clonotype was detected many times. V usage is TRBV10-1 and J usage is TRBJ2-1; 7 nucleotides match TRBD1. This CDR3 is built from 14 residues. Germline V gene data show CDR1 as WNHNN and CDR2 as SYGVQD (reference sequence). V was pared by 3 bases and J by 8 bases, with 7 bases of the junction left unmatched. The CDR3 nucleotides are TGCGCCAGCAGTGAAGTTGGACAGGTAGATGAGCAGTTCTTC. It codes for CASSEVGQVDEQFF.

Written as DNA, the CDR3 is TGTGCCAGCAGCTTAGTAGGGGCCGGGGAGCTGTTTTTT. This sequence encodes CASSLVGAGELFF. V and J are TRBV7-2 and TRBJ2-2; D perhaps matches TRBD1 (5 bases). This CDR3 region has 13 residues. Germline-derived CDR1 and CDR2 are SGHTA and FQGNSA. V dropped 1 base and J dropped 6 bases, with 6 bases sitting between them.

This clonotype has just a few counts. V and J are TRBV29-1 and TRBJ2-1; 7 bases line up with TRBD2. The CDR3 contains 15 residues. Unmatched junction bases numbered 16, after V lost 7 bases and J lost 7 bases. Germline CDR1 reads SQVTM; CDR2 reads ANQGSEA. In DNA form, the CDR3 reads TGCAGCGCTTGGGGGAGCGGGGCCCGCTATAATGAGCAGTTCTTC. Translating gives CSAWGSGARYNEQFF.

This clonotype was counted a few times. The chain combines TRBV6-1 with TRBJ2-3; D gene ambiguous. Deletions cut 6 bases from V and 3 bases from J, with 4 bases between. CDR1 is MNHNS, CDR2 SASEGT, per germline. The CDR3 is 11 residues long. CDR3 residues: CASSQTDTQYF. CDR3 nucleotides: TGTGCCAGCAGCCAGACAGATACGCAGTATTTT.

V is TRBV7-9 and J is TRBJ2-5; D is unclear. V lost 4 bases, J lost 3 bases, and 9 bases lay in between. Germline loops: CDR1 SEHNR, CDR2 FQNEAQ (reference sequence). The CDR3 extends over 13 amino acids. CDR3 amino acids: CASSYRTEETQYF. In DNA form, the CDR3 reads TGTGCCAGCAGCTACCGAACCGAAGAGACCCAGTACTTC.